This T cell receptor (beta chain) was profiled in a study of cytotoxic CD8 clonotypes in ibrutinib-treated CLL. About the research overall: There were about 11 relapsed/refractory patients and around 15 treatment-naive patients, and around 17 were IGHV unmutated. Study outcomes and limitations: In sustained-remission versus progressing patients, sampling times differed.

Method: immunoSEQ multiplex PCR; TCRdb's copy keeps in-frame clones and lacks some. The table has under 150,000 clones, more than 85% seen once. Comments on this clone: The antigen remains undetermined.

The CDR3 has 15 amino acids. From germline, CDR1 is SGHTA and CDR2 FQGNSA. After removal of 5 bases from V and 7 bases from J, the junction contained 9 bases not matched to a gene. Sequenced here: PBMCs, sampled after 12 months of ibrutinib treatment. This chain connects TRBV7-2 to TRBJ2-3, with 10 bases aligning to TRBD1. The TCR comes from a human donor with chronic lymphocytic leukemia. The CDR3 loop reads CASSLRDRGGNTQYF. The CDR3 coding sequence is TGTGCCAGCAGCCTCCGGGACAGGGGAGGGAATACGCAGTATTTT.